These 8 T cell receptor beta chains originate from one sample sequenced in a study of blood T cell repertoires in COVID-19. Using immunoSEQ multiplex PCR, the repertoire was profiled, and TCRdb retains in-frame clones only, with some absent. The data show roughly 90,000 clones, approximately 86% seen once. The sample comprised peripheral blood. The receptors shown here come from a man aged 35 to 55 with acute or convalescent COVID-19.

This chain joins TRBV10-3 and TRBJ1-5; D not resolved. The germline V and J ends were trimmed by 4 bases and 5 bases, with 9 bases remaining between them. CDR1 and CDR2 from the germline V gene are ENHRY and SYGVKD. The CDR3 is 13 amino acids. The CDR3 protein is CAISVEADQPQHF. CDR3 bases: TGTGCCATCAGTGTGGAAGCGGATCAGCCCCAGCATTTT.

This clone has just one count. Written as DNA, the CDR3 is TGTGCCAGCAGCTTCGGGGGATCAAGCCCCCAGCATTTT. This encodes CASSFGGSSPQHF. The gene calls are TRBV5-4 and TRBJ1-5, with D possibly TRBD1 on 5 matching bases. V shed 2 bases and J shed 10 bases, with 13 bases lying between them. Germline V gene data show CDR1 as SGHNT and CDR2 as YYREEE (reference sequence). This CDR3 is built from 13 residues.

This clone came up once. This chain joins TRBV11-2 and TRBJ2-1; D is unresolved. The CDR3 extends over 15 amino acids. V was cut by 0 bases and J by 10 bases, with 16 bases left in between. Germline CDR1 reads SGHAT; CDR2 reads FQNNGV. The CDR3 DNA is TGTGCCAGCAGCTTAGATCTCGACTTCGACGGGGAGCAGTTCTTC. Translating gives CASSLDLDFDGEQFF.

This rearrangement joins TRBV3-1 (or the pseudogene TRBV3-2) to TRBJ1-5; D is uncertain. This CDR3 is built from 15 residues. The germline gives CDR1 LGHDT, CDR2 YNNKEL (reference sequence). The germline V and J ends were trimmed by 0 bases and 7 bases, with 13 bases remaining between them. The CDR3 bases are TGTGCCAGCAGCCAAGATTCACGGGGAAGGCAGCCCCAGCATTTT. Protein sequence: CASSQDSRGRQPQHF.

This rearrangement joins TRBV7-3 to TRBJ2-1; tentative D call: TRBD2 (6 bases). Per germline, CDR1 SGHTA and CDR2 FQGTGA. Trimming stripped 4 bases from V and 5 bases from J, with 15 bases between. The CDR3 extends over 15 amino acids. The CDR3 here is CASSSSRDWHNEQFF. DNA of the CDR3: TGTGCCAGCAGCTCCAGCCGGGACTGGCACAATGAGCAGTTCTTC.

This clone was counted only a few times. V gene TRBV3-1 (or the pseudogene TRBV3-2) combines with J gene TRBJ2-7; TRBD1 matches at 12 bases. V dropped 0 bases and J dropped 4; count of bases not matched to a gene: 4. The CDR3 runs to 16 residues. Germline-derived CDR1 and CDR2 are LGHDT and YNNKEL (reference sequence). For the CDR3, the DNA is TGTGCCAGCAGCCAAGAAAGGGACAGGGGGCCGTACGAGCAGTACTTC. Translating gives CASSQERDRGPYEQYF.

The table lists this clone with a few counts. The DNA of the CDR3 is TGTGCCAGCAGCCCGTACCAAGAGACCCAGTACTTC. Translation: CASSPYQETQYF. The chain is built from TRBV11-2 and TRBJ2-5; D unclear. Per the germline V gene, CDR1 is SGHAT and CDR2 is FQNNGV. V lost 5 bases and J lost 0, with 4 bases in between. The CDR3 is 12 residues long.

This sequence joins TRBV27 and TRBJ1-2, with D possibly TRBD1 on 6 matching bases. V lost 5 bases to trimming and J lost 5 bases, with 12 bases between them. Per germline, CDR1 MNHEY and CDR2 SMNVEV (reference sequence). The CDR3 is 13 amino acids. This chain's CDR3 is CASSLDRNYGYTF. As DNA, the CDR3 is TGTGCCAGCAGTCTCGACAGGAATTATGGCTACACCTTC.